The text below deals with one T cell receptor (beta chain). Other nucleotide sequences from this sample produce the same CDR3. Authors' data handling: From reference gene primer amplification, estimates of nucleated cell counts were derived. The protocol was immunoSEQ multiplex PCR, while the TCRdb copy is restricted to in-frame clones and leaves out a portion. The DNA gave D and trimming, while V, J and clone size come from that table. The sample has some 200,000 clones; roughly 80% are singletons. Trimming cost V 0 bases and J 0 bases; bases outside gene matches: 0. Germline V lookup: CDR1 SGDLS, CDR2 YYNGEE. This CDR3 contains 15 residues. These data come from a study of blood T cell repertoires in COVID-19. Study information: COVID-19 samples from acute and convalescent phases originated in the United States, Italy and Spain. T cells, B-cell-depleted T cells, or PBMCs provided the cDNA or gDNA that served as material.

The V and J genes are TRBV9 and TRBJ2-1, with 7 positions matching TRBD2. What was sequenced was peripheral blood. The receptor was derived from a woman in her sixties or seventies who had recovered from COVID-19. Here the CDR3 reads CASSVAGGSYNEQFF. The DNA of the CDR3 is TGTGCCAGCAGCGTAGCGGGGGGCTCCTACAATGAGCAGTTCTTC.